Listed below are T cell receptor beta chains from one sample, sequenced in a study of blood T cell repertoires in COVID-19. The assay was immunoSEQ multiplex PCR, and TCRdb's table has in-frame clones only and misses some. The sample records hundreds of thousands of clones, 85% to 90% being singletons. The sequenced material came from peripheral blood. These receptors all stem from a woman in her 70s with COVID-19, enrolled during active disease. Both conserved end residues are part of each CDR3. A D gene is named only where the DNA matches it firmly. Clone size is shown for a subset of rows, as once, few, many or a class of expanded clone.

few	TRBD1	TRBV5-1	TRBJ1-4	CASSLGGADEKLFF	TGCGCCAGCAGCCTAGGGGGCGCGGATGAAAAACTGTTTTTT
.	.	TRBV7-2	TRBJ2-5	CASGGAMETQYF	TGTGCCAGCGGGGGGGCCATGGAGACCCAGTACTTC
.	TRBD2	TRBV6-2/TRBV6-3	TRBJ2-1	CASSFSGGGFNEQFF	TGTGCCAGCAGCTTTAGCGGGGGGGGGTTCAATGAGCAGTTCTTC
.	.	TRBV29-1	TRBJ1-2	CSVRRGGDYGYTF	TGCAGCGTCCGACGGGGGGGTGACTATGGCTACACCTTC
.	TRBD2	TRBV24-1	TRBJ2-1	CATSDPGTSVNEQFF	TGTGCCACCAGTGATCCCGGGACTAGCGTGAATGAGCAGTTCTTC
.	.	TRBV25-1	TRBJ1-6	CASNQGSSSPLHF	TGTGCCAGCAATCAGGGATCCAGTTCACCCCTCCACTTT
.	.	TRBV5-4	TRBJ2-1	CASSLKQGIYNEQFF	TGTGCCAGCAGCTTGAAGCAGGGGATTTACAATGAGCAGTTCTTC
.	.	TRBV28	TRBJ2-2	CASSYGRSTGELFF	TGTGCCAGCAGTTACGGTAGAAGCACCGGGGAGCTGTTTTTT
.	.	TRBV19	TRBJ1-2	CASSIGLGQVIYGYTF	TGTGCCAGTAGTATCGGTCTAGGACAAGTAATTTATGGCTACACCTTC
.	TRBD1	TRBV7-8	TRBJ1-5	CASSLRDRVNNQPQHF	TGTGCCAGCAGCCTCCGTGACAGGGTAAACAATCAGCCCCAGCATTTT
.	.	TRBV19	TRBJ1-1	CASSIGTEAFF	TGTGCCAGTAGTATCGGGACTGAAGCTTTCTTT
.	TRBD1	TRBV5-1	TRBJ2-7	CASSVNRGSSYEQYF	TGCGCCAGCAGCGTCAACAGGGGAAGCTCCTACGAGCAGTACTTC
.	.	TRBV11-3	TRBJ1-5	CASKPGNQPQHF	TGTGCCAGCAAGCCGGGCAATCAGCCCCAGCATTTT
.	TRBD1	TRBV5-1	TRBJ2-5	CASSATRGQETQYF	TGCGCCAGCAGCGCCACCAGGGGGCAGGAGACCCAGTACTTC
.	.	TRBV27	TRBJ1-1	CASSSLLGMNTEAFF	TGTGCCAGCAGTTCGTTACTAGGGATGAACACTGAAGCTTTCTTT
.	.	TRBV5-1	TRBJ2-7	CASSPGTLGPYEQYF	TGCGCCAGCAGCCCCGGGACACTGGGGCCCTACGAGCAGTACTTC